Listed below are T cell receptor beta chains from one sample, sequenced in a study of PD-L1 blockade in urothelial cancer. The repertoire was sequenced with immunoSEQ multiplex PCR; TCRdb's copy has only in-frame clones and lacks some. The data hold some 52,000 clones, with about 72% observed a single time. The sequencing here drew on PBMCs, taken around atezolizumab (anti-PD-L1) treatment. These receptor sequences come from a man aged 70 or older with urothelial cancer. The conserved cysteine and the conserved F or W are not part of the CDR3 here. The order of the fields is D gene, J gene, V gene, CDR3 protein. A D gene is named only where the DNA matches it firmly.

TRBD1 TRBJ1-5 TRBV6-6 ASSSGGGQPQH
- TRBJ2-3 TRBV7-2 ASSGRPGGTDTQY
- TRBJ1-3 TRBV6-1 ASSDGQPGNTIY
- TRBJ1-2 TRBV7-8 ASSLTRTPANYGYT
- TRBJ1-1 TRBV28 ASSTAQGYTEAF
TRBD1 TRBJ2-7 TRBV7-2 ASSGGTGDIYEQY
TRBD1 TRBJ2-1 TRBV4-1 ASSSRTGNNEQF
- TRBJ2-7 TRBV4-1 ASSQDPARAVHEQY
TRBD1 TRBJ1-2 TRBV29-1 SVGDRGIKGDGYT
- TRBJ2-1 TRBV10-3 AISDGIIRV
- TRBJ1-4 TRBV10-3 AIVGNLGEKLF
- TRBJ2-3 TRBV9 ASTKGRGTDTQY
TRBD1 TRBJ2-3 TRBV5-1 ASSPGTGVSGTDTQY
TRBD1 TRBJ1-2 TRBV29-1 SVEKTGDFYGYT
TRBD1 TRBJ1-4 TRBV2 ASSDRGLPNEKLF
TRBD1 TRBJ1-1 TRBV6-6 ASSRDRVAEAF
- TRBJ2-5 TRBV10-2 ASGSGETQY
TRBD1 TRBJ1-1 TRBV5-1 ASSPGQGYTEAF
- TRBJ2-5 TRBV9 ASSGGHQETQY
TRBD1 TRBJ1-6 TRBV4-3 ASSLQGAGSPLH
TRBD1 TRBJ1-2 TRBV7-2 ASSSGQAGYT
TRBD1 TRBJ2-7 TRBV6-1 ASIRGQGYEQY
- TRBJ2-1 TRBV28 ASSFSGNSYNEQF
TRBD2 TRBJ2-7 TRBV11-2 ASSLGYGGAGGEQY
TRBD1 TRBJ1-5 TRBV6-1 ASSHGTGGQPQH
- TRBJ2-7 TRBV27 ASSSTRMSGYEQY
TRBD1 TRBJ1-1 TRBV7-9 ASSGQGAHTEAF
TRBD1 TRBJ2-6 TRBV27 ASRRAGTGTGANVLT
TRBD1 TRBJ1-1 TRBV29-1 SVDQGGNTEAF
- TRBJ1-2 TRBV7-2 ASSLGWGGGYT
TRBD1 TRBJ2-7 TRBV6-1 ASTTPTGYYEQY
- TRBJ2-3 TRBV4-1 ASSRVADTQY
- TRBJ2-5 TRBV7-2 ASSFPGLRGEETQY
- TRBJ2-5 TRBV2 ASKIGQKETQY
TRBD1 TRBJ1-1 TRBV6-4 ASSDSRIGQDVFENTEAF
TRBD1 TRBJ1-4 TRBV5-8 ASSFRGRGQEKLF
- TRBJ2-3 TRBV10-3 AISESPSRSTDTQY
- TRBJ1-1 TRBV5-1 ASQVTGRVF
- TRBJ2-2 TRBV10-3 AISESSPGELF
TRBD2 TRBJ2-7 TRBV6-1 ASSEQSGGAHEQY
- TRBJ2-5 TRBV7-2 ASSLGLIETQY
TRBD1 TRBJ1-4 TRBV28 ASSLLEGQRAKLF
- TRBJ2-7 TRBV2 ASGVRGVYEQY
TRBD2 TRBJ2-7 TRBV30 AWSVPRTSGLILFYEQY
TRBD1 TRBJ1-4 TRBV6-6 ASSRDSVSDEKLF
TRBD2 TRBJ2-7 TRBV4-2 ASSQDIRGLGTYEQY
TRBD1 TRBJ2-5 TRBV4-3 ASSPGRGPETQY
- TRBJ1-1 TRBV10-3 AISGGATNTEAF
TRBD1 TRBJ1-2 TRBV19 ASTIRRGHNYGYT
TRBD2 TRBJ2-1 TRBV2 ASSPLAPGTDNEQF
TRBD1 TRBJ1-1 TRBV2 ASSGQGGTEAF
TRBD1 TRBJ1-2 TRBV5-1 ASSLGDRSYGYT
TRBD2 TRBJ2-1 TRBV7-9 ASSPGGGSYNEQF
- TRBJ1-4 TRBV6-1 ASDWGYANEKLF